The rows below give T cell receptor beta chains drawn from one sample of a study of T-cell reconstitution after alpha-beta-depleted transplantation in children. MiXCR was run by TCRdb on the PCR reads, yielding one entry per CDR3 protein. The sample lists fewer than 250,000 distinct CDR3 sequences; 6.5% to 10% were seen once. Sequences were derived from PBMCs, mostly from graft donor cells, sampled 180 days after TCRalphabeta/CD19-depleted stem cell transplant. The receptors derive from a male patient younger than 18 who had a stem cell transplant for acute lymphoblastic leukemia, so the T cells may come from the graft donor. CDR3s include the opening cysteine and the closing phenylalanine or tryptophan. Fields, in order: J gene, clone size, D gene, V gene, CDR3 DNA, CDR3 protein. D genes are given only for firm matches. A row's size may be missing; if present it is once, few, many or a size class.

TRBJ2-7	NA	NA	TRBV2	TGTGCCAGCAGTGGCCGGTTGACGGCCACCAACGAGCAGTACTTC	CASSGRLTATNEQYF
TRBJ2-7	many	NA	TRBV6-5	TGTGCCAGCAGTTACAATGAGGGGTACGAGCAGTACTTC	CASSYNEGYEQYF
TRBJ2-7	many	TRBD1	TRBV28	TGTGCCACCCATCCGGGACAGGGGGCCTACGAGCAGTACTTC	CATHPGQGAYEQYF
TRBJ1-1	few	NA	TRBV19	TGTGCCAGTACGTACATGAACACTGAAGCTTTCTTT	CASTYMNTEAFF
TRBJ2-5	many	NA	TRBV5-1	TGCGCCAGCAATGGCCCAGGGATCAACCAAGAGACCCAGTACTTC	CASNGPGINQETQYF
TRBJ2-1	many	NA	TRBV14	TGTGCCAGCAGCCAAGGGCGAACTAGCCGAGGGCTCTTC	CASSQGRTSRGLF
TRBJ2-7	many	TRBD1	TRBV28	TGTGCCAGCAGCCCAACAGGGGGCTACGAGCAGTACTTC	CASSPTGGYEQYF
TRBJ1-1	many	NA	TRBV6-6	TGTGCCAGCAGTAACCGGGGTTTTGAAGCTTTCTTT	CASSNRGFEAFF
TRBJ2-7	NA	NA	TRBV10-1	TGCGCCACTTCGATGTTCAGCGGGGAGCAGTACTTC	CATSMFSGEQYF
TRBJ2-1	many	TRBD2	TRBV25-1	TGTGCCAGCAGTGAATCATACAAGCGGGAGGGAAACAATGAGCAGTTCTTC	CASSESYKREGNNEQFF
TRBJ2-1	many	NA	TRBV7-2	TGTGCCAGCAGCTTTCGGACTCCACCTTACAATGAGCAGTTCTTC	CASSFRTPPYNEQFF
TRBJ2-5	many	NA	TRBV4-1	TGCGCCAGCAGCCAAGCGAATAGCGAGGAGACCCAGTACTTC	CASSQANSEETQYF
TRBJ2-3	many	NA	TRBV4-2	TGTGCCAGCAGCCAAGGAACTTGGCGGGGTGGCACAGATACGCAGTATTTT	CASSQGTWRGGTDTQYF
TRBJ1-4	many	NA	TRBV12-3/TRBV12-4	TGTGCCAGCAGTATGGACGTGGGGGAAAAACTGTTTTTT	CASSMDVGEKLFF
TRBJ1-4	many	TRBD1	TRBV28	TGTGCCAGCAGGATAACCGGGACAGGGAGTGAAAAACTGTTTTTT	CASRITGTGSEKLFF
TRBJ2-1	many	NA	TRBV20-1	TGCAGTGCTAGGGACTACCCCTACAATGAGCAGTTCTTC	CSARDYPYNEQFF
TRBJ1-5	many	NA	TRBV3-1	TGTGCCAGCAGCCAAGATTGGGGGGGCAATCAGCCCCAGCATTTT	CASSQDWGGNQPQHF
TRBJ2-7	many	TRBD1	TRBV18	TGTGCCAGCTCACATTGGGGCAGGGGGCTCTACGAGCAGTACTTC	CASSHWGRGLYEQYF
TRBJ2-2	many	NA	TRBV9	TGTGCCAGCAGCGGAGGGCCGTCGAACACCGGGGAGCTGTTTTTT	CASSGGPSNTGELFF
TRBJ2-1	many	NA	TRBV6-5	TGTGCCAGCAGTTACTCGTCAGACTACCGCAGGTTCTACAATGAGCAGTTCTTC	CASSYSSDYRRFYNEQFF
TRBJ1-2	few	NA	TRBV5-1	TGCGCCAGCAGCTTGGCCGGGAGTAACTATGGCTACACCTTC	CASSLAGSNYGYTF
TRBJ1-1	many	NA	TRBV12-5	TGTGCTAGTGCCCTACCGTCGGTGAACACTGAAGCTTTCTTT	CASALPSVNTEAFF
TRBJ2-5	many	NA	TRBV14	TGTGCCAGCAGCCAAGCAGGGGCCCAAGAGACCCAGTACTTC	CASSQAGAQETQYF
TRBJ1-4	few	NA	TRBV28	TGTGCCAGCAGTTTATCAGGGGCGAGGGAAAAACTGTTTTTT	CASSLSGAREKLFF
TRBJ2-3	many	NA	TRBV20-1	TGCAGTGCTAGTGAGGTAACGCGAGTTACGCAGTATTTT	CSASEVTRVTQYF
TRBJ2-3	many	NA	TRBV12-3/TRBV12-4	TGTGCCAGCAGTTGGACCTTAGGAGGCACAGATACGCAGTATTTT	CASSWTLGGTDTQYF